This entry describes one TCR beta chain. What it binds is unknown. The library protocol tagged each TCR cDNA with a unique molecular identifier. From the 5' RACE reads, TCRdb called clonotypes with MiXCR, one entry per CDR3 protein. The repertoire holds 100,000 to 120,000 distinct CDR3 sequences, with 11% as singletons. The data belong to a study of spatial heterogeneity in lung cancer. On the study more broadly: Any follow-up PBMC samples that were available went on to be sequenced, and the median time to follow-up was around 22 months after resection.

Indicated time point: blood at routine non-recurrence follow-up after resection. Study conclusions and caveats: Compared with follow-up, resection was when ubiquitous expanded tumor TCRs appeared in blood more.

The CDR3 is 14 residues long. The germline V gene encodes CDR1 MNHNS and CDR2 SASEGT. V was pared by 0 bases and J by 3 bases, with 8 bases between. This sequence was found in a female donor with early-stage non-small cell lung cancer. This material consisted of PBMCs, taken at follow-up. This chain joins TRBV6-1 and TRBJ1-2; TRBD1 might be the D (5 bases). The CDR3 loop is CASSEAGGDYGYTF. DNA for the CDR3: TGTGCCAGCAGTGAAGCCGGGGGAGACTATGGCTACACCTTC.